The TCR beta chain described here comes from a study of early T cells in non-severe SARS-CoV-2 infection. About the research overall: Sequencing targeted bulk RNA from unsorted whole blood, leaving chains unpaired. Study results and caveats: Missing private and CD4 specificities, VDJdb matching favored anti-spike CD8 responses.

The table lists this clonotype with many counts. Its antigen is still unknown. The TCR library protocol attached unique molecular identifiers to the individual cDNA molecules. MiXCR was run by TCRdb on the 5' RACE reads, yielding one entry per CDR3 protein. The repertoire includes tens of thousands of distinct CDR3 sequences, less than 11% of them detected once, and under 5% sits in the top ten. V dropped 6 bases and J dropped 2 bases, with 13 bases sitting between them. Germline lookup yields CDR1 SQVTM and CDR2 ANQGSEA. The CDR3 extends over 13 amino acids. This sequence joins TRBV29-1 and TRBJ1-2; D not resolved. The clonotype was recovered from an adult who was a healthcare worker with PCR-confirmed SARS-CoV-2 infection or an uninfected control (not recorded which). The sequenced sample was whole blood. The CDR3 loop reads CSVREGPNYGYTF. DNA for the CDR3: TGCAGCGTCCGGGAAGGGCCCAACTATGGCTACACCTTC.